These T cell receptor beta chains were read from a single sample in a study of human T cells and chemical hapten exposure. TCRdb called the RACE reads again in MiXCR, with one record for every CDR3 protein. The sample shows approximately 41,000 distinct CDR3 sequences, more than 8% of them seen only once. Specimen: whole blood, collected in connection with sensitization to the hapten diphenylcyclopropenone (DPC). The receptor set was obtained from a man between 45 and 60 years old with alopecia areata. Some clones in this sample may be carry-over from other donors' samples. The CDR3 runs from the conserved cysteine through the conserved F or W. The D gene is left open where the match is weak. The size field is filled for only some rows; it gives once, few, many or a size class.

cdr3_nt: TGTGCCTGGAGTTCAACGCCGGGACAGGGGCCCGGGGAGCTGTTTTTT
cdr3_aa: CAWSSTPGQGPGELFF
clone_size: NA
j_call: TRBJ2-2
v_call: TRBV30
d_call: TRBD1

cdr3_nt: TGTGCCAGCTTCCCACCCGGGACAGGGAATGGCTACACCTTC
cdr3_aa: CASFPPGTGNGYTF
clone_size: many
j_call: TRBJ1-2
v_call: TRBV2
d_call: TRBD1

cdr3_nt: TGTGCCAGCAGCTTAGCGAGCAGACCCACAGATACGCAGTATTTT
cdr3_aa: CASSLASRPTDTQYF
clone_size: many
j_call: TRBJ2-3
v_call: TRBV7-9
d_call: NA

cdr3_nt: TGCAGTGCTAGAGATAGACTAGCGGGATTCACGCAGTATTTT
cdr3_aa: CSARDRLAGFTQYF
clone_size: once
j_call: TRBJ2-3
v_call: TRBV20-1
d_call: TRBD2

cdr3_nt: TGTGCCAGCAGCCAAGCCGCCGGGACAGTCAAGCAGTACTTC
cdr3_aa: CASSQAAGTVKQYF
clone_size: many
j_call: TRBJ2-7
v_call: TRBV3-1
d_call: TRBD1

cdr3_nt: TGTGCCAGCAGTTACTCGTGGGAGCTGTTTTTT
cdr3_aa: CASSYSWELFF
clone_size: many
j_call: TRBJ2-2
v_call: TRBV6-6
d_call: NA

cdr3_nt: TGTGCCATCAGTGAAATGGCAGCCTTTGGGACCCAGTACTTC
cdr3_aa: CAISEMAAFGTQYF
clone_size: few
j_call: TRBJ2-5
v_call: TRBV10-3
d_call: NA

cdr3_nt: TGCGCCAGCAGCCGGACTGGGGATTCCTACGAGCAGTACTTC
cdr3_aa: CASSRTGDSYEQYF
clone_size: few
j_call: TRBJ2-7
v_call: TRBV4-1
d_call: NA

cdr3_nt: TGTGCCAGCAGCCCTACCCCCGCAGGGGGAACTGAAGCTTTCTTT
cdr3_aa: CASSPTPAGGTEAFF
clone_size: medium-sized
j_call: TRBJ1-1
v_call: TRBV6-6
d_call: TRBD1

cdr3_nt: TGCAGTGCTAGTCCCGTATCGAGCTCCTACAATGAGCAGTTCTTC
cdr3_aa: CSASPVSSSYNEQFF
clone_size: medium-sized
j_call: TRBJ2-1
v_call: TRBV20-1
d_call: NA

cdr3_nt: TGTGCCAGCAGTTTTGATAATTCACCCCTCCACTTT
cdr3_aa: CASSFDNSPLHF
clone_size: many
j_call: TRBJ1-6
v_call: TRBV28
d_call: NA

cdr3_nt: TGTGCCAGCTCGCGCAATTACGACGGGGAGCTGTTTTTT
cdr3_aa: CASSRNYDGELFF
clone_size: few
j_call: TRBJ2-2
v_call: TRBV6-5
d_call: NA

cdr3_nt: TGTGCCAGCAGTTTAGGCCTCATAGGCTCCTACAATGAGCAGTTCTTC
cdr3_aa: CASSLGLIGSYNEQFF
clone_size: many
j_call: TRBJ2-1
v_call: TRBV27
d_call: NA

cdr3_nt: TGCAGTGCTAGCCCGGGACAGGGAAACTATGGCTACACCTTC
cdr3_aa: CSASPGQGNYGYTF
clone_size: many
j_call: TRBJ1-2
v_call: TRBV20-1
d_call: TRBD1

cdr3_nt: TGTGCCAGCAGCTTTGGATTCGGGGGGTCTTATGGCTACACCTTC
cdr3_aa: CASSFGFGGSYGYTF
clone_size: few
j_call: TRBJ1-2
v_call: TRBV5-5
d_call: NA

cdr3_nt: TGTGCCAGCAGCTTCGGTGCAGGGAGGCCAGATACGCAGTATTTT
cdr3_aa: CASSFGAGRPDTQYF
clone_size: many
j_call: TRBJ2-3
v_call: TRBV5-8
d_call: NA

cdr3_nt: TGTGCCACCAGATTACAGGGGAACTCTGAAGCTTTCTTT
cdr3_aa: CATRLQGNSEAFF
clone_size: few
j_call: TRBJ1-1
v_call: TRBV24-1
d_call: TRBD1

cdr3_nt: TGCAGCGTAGGGGACCCCATAGAGACCCAGTACTTC
cdr3_aa: CSVGDPIETQYF
clone_size: many
j_call: TRBJ2-5
v_call: TRBV29-1
d_call: NA

cdr3_nt: TGTGCCAGCACAAACCCTTCAGGGGCGACTGAAGCTTTCTTT
cdr3_aa: CASTNPSGATEAFF
clone_size: NA
j_call: TRBJ1-1
v_call: TRBV7-2
d_call: NA

cdr3_nt: TGTGCCAGCACCCCTGGGGGGTCTAGCACAGATACGCAGTATTTT
cdr3_aa: CASTPGGSSTDTQYF
clone_size: many
j_call: TRBJ2-3
v_call: TRBV6-5
d_call: NA

cdr3_nt: TGTGCCAGCAGCTTAGGCGATAGGGGGGCATACAATGAGCAGTTCTTC
cdr3_aa: CASSLGDRGAYNEQFF
clone_size: many
j_call: TRBJ2-1
v_call: TRBV7-9
d_call: NA

cdr3_nt: TGTGCCAGCAGGGTCGACGGGACAAGGGAGCAGTTCTTC
cdr3_aa: CASRVDGTREQFF
clone_size: many
j_call: TRBJ2-1
v_call: TRBV6-5
d_call: NA

cdr3_nt: TGTGCCAGCAGCCAATTTAGCCGCACAGATACGCAGTATTTT
cdr3_aa: CASSQFSRTDTQYF
clone_size: many
j_call: TRBJ2-3
v_call: TRBV16
d_call: NA

cdr3_nt: TGTGCCAGCAGTCTAGCGGGAGGGTGGAGCACAGATACGCAGTATTTT
cdr3_aa: CASSLAGGWSTDTQYF
clone_size: few
j_call: TRBJ2-3
v_call: TRBV3-1
d_call: TRBD2

cdr3_nt: TGTGCCAGCAGCTTACGGGGCGGAGGGTATGAGCAGTTCTTC
cdr3_aa: CASSLRGGGYEQFF
clone_size: many
j_call: TRBJ2-1
v_call: TRBV5-4
d_call: NA

cdr3_nt: TGTGCCAGCAGGGCGCACTACGACCGTTCCTACGAGCAGTACTTC
cdr3_aa: CASRAHYDRSYEQYF
clone_size: NA
j_call: TRBJ2-7
v_call: TRBV2
d_call: NA

cdr3_nt: TGCAGCGCCGGACAGATTGAAGCTTTCTTT
cdr3_aa: CSAGQIEAFF
clone_size: many
j_call: TRBJ1-1
v_call: TRBV29-1
d_call: NA

cdr3_nt: TGTGCCAGCAGACTTCTCGGGACAGCCTACGAGCAGTACTTC
cdr3_aa: CASRLLGTAYEQYF
clone_size: many
j_call: TRBJ2-7
v_call: TRBV28
d_call: TRBD1

cdr3_nt: TGTGCCAGCAGTTTATGGCCGGGACTAGCGGGTGACGAGCAGTACTTC
cdr3_aa: CASSLWPGLAGDEQYF
clone_size: many
j_call: TRBJ2-7
v_call: TRBV27
d_call: TRBD2

cdr3_nt: TGTGCCAGCAGCTCACGTCAAAGCTCGTTTCGGATCTTC
cdr3_aa: CASSSRQSSFRIF
clone_size: many
j_call: TRBJ2-1
v_call: TRBV3-1
d_call: NA

cdr3_nt: TGTGCCAGCAGCGGTTCAGGGGGCAGAAAACTGTTTTTT
cdr3_aa: CASSGSGGRKLFF
clone_size: NA
j_call: TRBJ1-4
v_call: TRBV7-2
d_call: TRBD1

cdr3_nt: TGTGCCAGCAGTTTCTTGGGACTAGAGTCCAATGAGCAGTTCTTC
cdr3_aa: CASSFLGLESNEQFF
clone_size: NA
j_call: TRBJ2-1
v_call: TRBV12-3/TRBV12-4
d_call: TRBD2

cdr3_nt: TGCAGCGTTGAAGTCAGCGGGAGGGGCATTCAGTACTTC
cdr3_aa: CSVEVSGRGIQYF
clone_size: NA
j_call: TRBJ2-4
v_call: TRBV29-1
d_call: TRBD2

cdr3_nt: TGTGCCAGCACCAACGGCCCAAATGAGCAGTTCTTC
cdr3_aa: CASTNGPNEQFF
clone_size: many
j_call: TRBJ2-1
v_call: TRBV7-2
d_call: NA

cdr3_nt: TGTGCCAGCAGGCTAGCGGGAGCCCAAGAGACCCAGTACTTC
cdr3_aa: CASRLAGAQETQYF
clone_size: NA
j_call: TRBJ2-5
v_call: TRBV28
d_call: TRBD2

cdr3_nt: TGTGCCAGCAGCCGGGGACGGAACAACAATGAGCAGTTCTTC
cdr3_aa: CASSRGRNNNEQFF
clone_size: many
j_call: TRBJ2-1
v_call: TRBV7-2
d_call: NA

cdr3_nt: TGTGCCAGCAGCTTAGAGGTAGCAGGGAGGGGCACTGAAGCTTTCTTT
cdr3_aa: CASSLEVAGRGTEAFF
clone_size: NA
j_call: TRBJ1-1
v_call: TRBV7-8
d_call: NA

cdr3_nt: TGTGCCAGGAACGGGGGAACCGCAGATACGCAGTATTTT
cdr3_aa: CARNGGTADTQYF
clone_size: NA
j_call: TRBJ2-3
v_call: TRBV2
d_call: NA

cdr3_nt: TGTGCCAGCACCTTCGGAGAGACCCAGTACTTC
cdr3_aa: CASTFGETQYF
clone_size: many
j_call: TRBJ2-5
v_call: TRBV7-2
d_call: NA